Following are 24 T cell receptor beta chains from one sample sequenced in a study of cytomegalovirus exposure and HLA in healthy donors. PCR was performed using 60 Vbeta and 13 Jbeta primers. The data were produced by immunoSEQ multiplex PCR, yet TCRdb's version contains in-frame clones alone and is incomplete. This table holds approximately 190,000 clones, roughly 80% found once. The source material was PBMCs. Receptors originate from a man aged 35-49 years in good health and CMV-seropositive.

V is TRBV7-9 and J is TRBJ1-1; D is perhaps TRBD1 (6 bases). V was clipped by 1 base and J by 6 bases, with 15 bases between them. Germline CDR1 SEHNR, CDR2 FQNEAQ (reference sequence). CDR3 length: 15 residues. CDR3 DNA sequence: TGTGCCAGCAGCTTAGGGGGGGGGCCCAGGTCTGAAGCTTTCTTT. This codes for CASSLGGGPRSEAFF. Using reference TRBV7-9 and TRBJ1-1 for the parts outside the CDR3, the full variable domain is DTGVSQNPRHKITKRGQNVTFRCDPISEHNRLYWYRQTLGQGPEFLTYFQNEAQLEKSRLLSDRFSAERPKGSFSTLEIQRTEQGDSAMYLCASSLGGGPRSEAFFGQGTRLTVV.

V and J are TRBV6-5 and TRBJ2-5, with TRBD1 matching over 8 bases. Germline V gives CDR1 MNHEY, CDR2 SVGAGI. The CDR3 has 14 amino acids. CDR3 in amino acids: CASYGQGGQETQYF. CDR3 DNA: TGTGCTTCGTACGGACAGGGAGGCCAAGAGACCCAGTACTTC.

This chain links TRBV18 with TRBJ1-6, with 9 bases matching TRBD1. Trimming took 5 bases from V and 5 from J; bases not matched to a gene: 13. Germline CDR1 and CDR2: KGHSH and LQKENI. CDR3 size: 18 residues. The CDR3, as DNA: TGTGCCAGCTCAACGGCCCCAACAGGGGGCGCGGATAATTCACCCCTCCACTTT. The encoded protein is CASSTAPTGGADNSPLHF.

The rearrangement links TRBV7-9 to TRBJ1-1; D is unclear. This CDR3 is built from 13 residues. CDR1 SEHNR and CDR2 FQNEAQ come from the germline V gene (reference sequence). V lost 5 bases and J lost 1, with 8 bases in between. CDR3 loop: CASSNNQNTEAFF. The CDR3 coding sequence is TGTGCCAGCAGCAACAACCAGAACACTGAAGCTTTCTTT.

This clone was observed a few times. The V and J genes are TRBV28 and TRBJ2-7; 10 bases align to TRBD1. CDR1 and CDR2 from the germline V gene are MDHEN and SYDVKM. V gave up 4 bases and J gave up 5 bases; unmatched junction bases: 11. This CDR3 region has 16 residues. CDR3 residues: CASSSLTGTGAHEQYF. CDR3 in DNA: TGTGCCAGCAGTTCCCTGACCGGGACAGGGGCCCACGAGCAGTACTTC.

This chain links TRBV19 with TRBJ2-3, with a possible D match to TRBD2 (5 bases). The V gene lost 0 bases and the J gene lost 1 base, with 11 bases spanning the gap. The length of the CDR3 is 16 residues. Germline assignment: CDR1 LNHDA and CDR2 SQIVND (reference sequence). The CDR3 nucleotides are TGTGCCAGTAGTATAGAAGGCGGGTTCCGCACAGATACGCAGTATTTT. Protein product: CASSIEGGFRTDTQYF.

The rearrangement uses TRBV2 and TRBJ2-5; no definite D call. This CDR3 has 13 amino acids. CDR1 and CDR2 from the germline V gene are SNHLY and FYNNEI. Trimming stripped 10 bases from V and 5 bases from J, with 17 bases between. CDR3 amino acids: CATQQIHGETQYF. The DNA of the CDR3 is TGTGCCACCCAACAGATTCATGGCGAGACCCAGTACTTC.

The chain links TRBV5-1 to TRBJ2-7; D not certain. This CDR3 has 13 residues. Trimming took off 0 bases at V and 3 bases at J, with 7 bases between the two ends. Germline CDR1 SGHRS, CDR2 YFSETQ. CDR3 region: CASSLATLYEQYF. Written as DNA, the CDR3 is TGCGCCAGCAGCTTGGCCACTCTCTACGAGCAGTACTTC.

V is TRBV19 and J is TRBJ1-3; D remains unclear. Germline CDR1 is LNHDA and CDR2 is SQIVND (reference sequence). The CDR3 is made up of 18 amino acids. V lost 2 bases and J 0 bases, leaving 17 bases between the germline ends. The CDR3 protein is CASSIPHFRTDSGNTIYF. The DNA for the CDR3 is TGTGCCAGTAGTATACCCCATTTCCGAACAGACTCTGGAAACACCATATATTTT.

This clone has more than one count but fewer than ten. V and J are TRBV29-1 and TRBJ1-3; TRBD1 agrees at 7 bases. V lost 8 bases to trimming and J lost 2 bases; unmatched junction nucleotides: 6. Germline V gene sequence: CDR1 SQVTM, CDR2 ANQGSEA. The CDR3 contains 13 residues. The CDR3 DNA is TGCAGCACGCAACAGGGGACTGGAAACACCATATATTTT. Translation gives CSTQQGTGNTIYF.

This clone was seen a few times. CDR3 sequence: CAWSVGPHEQYF. The CDR3 DNA reads as TGTGCCTGGAGTGTGGGGCCGCACGAGCAGTACTTC. The J gene is TRBJ2-7, the V gene TRBV30, with a possible D match to TRBD1 (5 bases). CDR1 and CDR2 (germline): GTSNPN, SVGIG (reference sequence). This CDR3 is 12 amino acids long. Trimming left V 0 bases short and J 5 bases short, with 8 bases between. Filled out from reference TRBV30 and TRBJ2-7, the complete variable domain reads SQTIHQWPATLVQPVGSPLSLECTVEGTSNPNLYWYRQAAGRGLQLLFYSVGIGQISSEVPQNLSASRPQDRQFILSSKKLLLSDSGFYLCAWSVGPHEQYFGPGTRLTVT.

The chain carries TRBV6-1 and TRBJ2-4, with TRBD1 identical over 8 bases. Germline V CDR1 and CDR2: MNHNS, SASEGT. The CDR3 sequence is 18 residues long. Germline trimming cut 2 bases from V and 0 bases from J; bases unmatched to any gene: 9. Written as DNA, the CDR3 is TGTGCCAGCAGTGAATGGTTAACAGGGGGGTTAGCCAAAAACATTCAGTACTTC. Its translation: CASSEWLTGGLAKNIQYF.

The gene calls are TRBV15 and TRBJ2-2; TRBD1 might be the D (6 bases). The CDR3 covers 15 residues. V was clipped by 2 bases and J by 5 bases, with 12 bases between them. CDR1 is LNHNV, CDR2 YYDKDF, per germline (reference sequence). The CDR3, as DNA: TGTGCCACCAGCAGACCTTGGACAGCTACCGGGGAGCTGTTTTTT. It specifies CATSRPWTATGELFF.

The chain is built from TRBV28 and TRBJ2-7, with D maybe TRBD2 (7 bases). The CDR3 totals 19 residues. CDR1 is MDHEN, CDR2 SYDVKM, per germline. V lost 3 bases and J 1 base, leaving 25 bases between the germline ends. The CDR3 DNA follows: TGTGCCAGCAGTTTTTTTGGACCTCAGGGGAGGGATGATTCCTACGAGCAGTACTTC. It codes for CASSFFGPQGRDDSYEQYF.

The chain employs TRBV5-6 and TRBJ1-6, with D possibly TRBD1 on 6 matching bases. The CDR3 is 14 residues long. The germline V gene encodes CDR1 SGHDT and CDR2 YYEEEE. Trimming pared 0 bases from V and 7 bases from J, leaving 8 bases between. CDR3 bases: TGTGCCAGCAGCTTGGTTACAGGGAATTCACCCCTCCACTTT. Translating gives CASSLVTGNSPLHF.

This clone has only one observation. The chain links TRBV9 to TRBJ1-2; the D gene is possibly TRBD1 (6 bases). V was pared by 4 bases and J by 2 bases, with 12 bases between. This CDR3 region has 14 residues. Germline CDR1 and CDR2: SGDLS and YYNGEE. This chain's CDR3 is CASSPGGGNYGYTF. CDR3 nucleotide sequence: TGTGCCAGCAGCCCCGGTGGGGGCAACTATGGCTACACCTTC.

The chain joins TRBV28 to TRBJ2-2, with D tentatively TRBD2 (5 bases). The CDR3 has 13 amino acids. In germline, CDR1 is MDHEN, CDR2 SYDVKM. The V end lost 8 bases, the J end lost 4 bases, and 11 bases lay between the germline ends. CDR3 protein: CASLGSATGELFF. The CDR3 DNA is TGTGCCAGCCTCGGTAGCGCCACCGGGGAGCTGTTTTTT.

The chain is built from TRBV29-1 and TRBJ2-1, with 12 bases fitting TRBD2. This CDR3 spans 14 amino acids. V shed 5 bases, J shed 9 bases, and the junction held 8 bases outside the gene matches. The germline CDR1 and CDR2 sequences are SQVTM and ANQGSEA. The CDR3 DNA is TGCAGCGTTCGGACTAGCGGGGAGCGTTCTGAGCAGTTCTTC. Its protein product is CSVRTSGERSEQFF.

This rearrangement joins TRBV5-1 to TRBJ2-5; D is undetermined. Trimming shortened V by 2 bases and J by 5 bases, and 13 bases separated the two germline ends. The CDR3 spans 14 residues. Germline V CDR1 and CDR2: SGHRS, YFSETQ. The chain's CDR3 is CASSLENPRETQYF. The CDR3 coding sequence is TGCGCCAGCAGCTTAGAGAACCCACGGGAGACCCAGTACTTC.

The chain links TRBV27 to TRBJ1-1, with D possibly TRBD1 on 6 matching bases. V was shortened by 7 bases and J by 1 base, with 10 bases between the two germline ends. Germline-derived CDR1 and CDR2 are MNHEY and SMNVEV (reference sequence). The CDR3 contains 13 residues. CDR3 region: CASINRENTEAFF. In DNA, the CDR3 is TGTGCCAGCATTAACAGGGAGAACACTGAAGCTTTCTTT.

The V gene is TRBV7-2, the J gene TRBJ1-3; the D is unclear. The V and J ends lost 3 bases and 0 bases respectively, with 6 bases between them. Germline lookup yields CDR1 SGHTA and CDR2 FQGNSA. The CDR3 is made up of 14 amino acids. As DNA, the CDR3 is TGTGCCAGCAGCTTCCCTTACTCTGGAAACACCATATATTTT. Amino acids: CASSFPYSGNTIYF.

The CDR3 sequence: CASTGVRSNQPQHF. The CDR3 DNA reads as TGTGCCAGCACAGGGGTGAGGAGCAATCAGCCCCAGCATTTT. The chain has TRBV28 and TRBJ1-5; D may be TRBD1 (6 bases). The germline V gene has CDR1 MDHEN and CDR2 SYDVKM. The CDR3 has 14 residues. V was trimmed by 7 bases and J by 1 base, leaving 11 bases between them.

The rearrangement uses TRBV11-1 and TRBJ2-1, with 9 positions matching TRBD1. The J segment lost 4 bases and the V segment lost 5 bases, leaving 6 bases of the junction unmatched. The CDR3 is 15 amino acids. Germline V CDR1 and CDR2: SGHAT, FQDESV (reference sequence). The CDR3 region has the DNA TGTGCCAGCAGCGACCGGGACAGGGCATACAATGAGCAGTTCTTC. Translating gives CASSDRDRAYNEQFF.

The chain links TRBV6-9 to TRBJ1-1; possibly TRBD1 for D (5 bases). The ends were cut back, 7 bases at V and 4 bases at J, with 16 bases in the middle. The CDR3 totals 14 residues. Germline CDR1 is MNHGY and CDR2 is SVAAGI. This CDR3 is CASTPSGEFTEAFF. The DNA of the CDR3 is TGTGCCAGCACCCCCTCGGGGGAATTCACTGAAGCTTTCTTT.